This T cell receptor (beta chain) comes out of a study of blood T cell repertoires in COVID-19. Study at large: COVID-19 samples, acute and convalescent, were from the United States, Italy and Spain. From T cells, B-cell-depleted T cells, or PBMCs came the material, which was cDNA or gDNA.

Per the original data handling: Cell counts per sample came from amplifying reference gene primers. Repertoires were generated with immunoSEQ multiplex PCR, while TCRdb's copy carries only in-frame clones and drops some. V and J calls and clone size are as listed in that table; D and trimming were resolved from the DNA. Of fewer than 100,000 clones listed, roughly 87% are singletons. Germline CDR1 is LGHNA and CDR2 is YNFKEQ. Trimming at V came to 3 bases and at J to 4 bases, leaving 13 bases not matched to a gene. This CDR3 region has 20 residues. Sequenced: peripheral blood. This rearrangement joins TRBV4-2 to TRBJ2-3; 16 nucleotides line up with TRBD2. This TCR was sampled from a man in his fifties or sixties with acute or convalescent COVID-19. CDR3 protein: CASSQTSGTSGRALPDTQYF. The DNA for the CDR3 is TGTGCCAGCAGCCAGACCTCCGGGACTAGCGGGAGGGCCCTCCCAGATACGCAGTATTTT.